The 19 T cell receptor beta chains below were found in one sample sequenced in a study of blood T cell repertoires in COVID-19. Repertoires were generated with immunoSEQ multiplex PCR, while TCRdb's copy carries only in-frame clones and drops some. The table has 200,000 to 300,000 clones, around 85% seen once. Sample: peripheral blood. Receptors were obtained from a woman in her sixties or seventies with active or convalescent COVID-19.

The rearrangement joins TRBV6-6 to TRBJ2-7, with 9 bases lining up with TRBD2. Looked up from germline, CDR1 is MNHNY and CDR2 is SVGAGI (reference sequence). Trimming at V came to 6 bases and at J to 4 bases, leaving 10 bases not matched to a gene. The CDR3 is 15 residues long. DNA of the CDR3: TGTGCCAGCAGCTTTAGCGGGAGTGGGCGGTACGAGCAGTACTTC. Protein sequence: CASSFSGSGRYEQYF.

This clone has only one observation. The chain employs TRBV5-5 and TRBJ1-1; possibly TRBD1 for D (5 bases). The germline V and J ends were trimmed by 3 bases and 0 bases, with 15 bases remaining between them. The germline V gene encodes CDR1 SGHKS and CDR2 YYEKEE (reference sequence). The CDR3 is made up of 16 amino acids. CDR3: CASSWGVAGLNTEAFF. For the CDR3, the DNA is TGTGCCAGCAGCTGGGGGGTGGCAGGGCTGAACACTGAAGCTTTCTTT.

This rearrangement joins TRBV19 to TRBJ1-2; D not certain. Germline V gives CDR1 LNHDA, CDR2 SQIVND (reference sequence). CDR3 length equals 13 residues. Trimming left V 1 base short and J 1 base short, with 4 bases between. The CDR3 coding sequence is TGTGCCAGTAGTATAGGGAGTAACTATGGCTACACCTTC. It codes for CASSIGSNYGYTF.

This chain uses TRBV29-1 with TRBJ1-2; 7 bases align to TRBD1. Germline values: CDR1 SQVTM, CDR2 ANQGSEA. V was pared by 6 bases and J by 4 bases, with 5 bases of the junction left unmatched. The CDR3 totals 12 residues. CDR3 DNA sequence: TGCAGCGTGCGACAGGGCGTCTATGGCTACACCTTC. This encodes CSVRQGVYGYTF.

This chain joins TRBV7-2 and TRBJ2-1; 8 bases fit TRBD1. The CDR3 length is 17 residues. V lost 3 bases and J lost 6; bases outside the gene matches: 13. In germline, CDR1 is SGHTA, CDR2 FQGNSA. The CDR3 nucleotides are TGTGCCAGCAGCTTTCCCGGGACAGGCCCCTTTGGCAATGAGCAGTTCTTC. Amino acid sequence: CASSFPGTGPFGNEQFF.

This chain connects TRBV20-1 to TRBJ2-5, with TRBD2 identical over 14 bases. Trimming at V came to 3 bases and at J to 5 bases, leaving 5 bases not matched to a gene. CDR3 length equals 15 residues. Germline V CDR1 and CDR2: DFQATT, SNEGSKA (reference sequence). This CDR3 reads CSASRLAGGGETQYF. In DNA form, the CDR3 reads TGCAGTGCTAGTCGACTAGCGGGAGGGGGTGAGACCCAGTACTTC.

The chain combines TRBV27 with TRBJ2-7, with 9 bases aligning to TRBD1. CDR3 size: 14 residues. The J segment lost 5 bases and the V segment lost 3 bases, leaving 5 bases of the junction unmatched. From germline, CDR1 is MNHEY and CDR2 SMNVEV (reference sequence). The CDR3 DNA sequence: TGTGCCAGCAGTTTTGTACAGGGGGCTAACGAGCAGTACGTC. Translating it yields CASSFVQGANEQYV.

This sequence joins TRBV30 and TRBJ2-3; TRBD1 is a possible D gene (6 bases). Trimming cost V 3 bases and J 3 bases, with 7 bases left between them. The CDR3 sequence is 12 residues long. CDR1 and CDR2 from the germline V gene are GTSNPN and SVGIG (reference sequence). Written as DNA, the CDR3 is TGTGCCTGGAGCGGACAGACAGATACGCAGTATTTT. The encoded protein is CAWSGQTDTQYF.

This chain connects TRBV7-9 to TRBJ2-1; 8 bases agree with TRBD1. The CDR3 contains 15 residues. CDR1 and CDR2 (germline): SEHNR, FQNEAQ (reference sequence). The V and J ends lost 5 bases and 4 bases, in that order; junction bases with no gene match: 7. This chain's CDR3 is CASSEAQGVYNEQFF. DNA for the CDR3: TGTGCCAGCAGCGAGGCACAGGGGGTATACAATGAGCAGTTCTTC. Variable domain in full (rest from reference TRBV7-9 and TRBJ2-1): DTGVSQNPRHKITKRGQNVTFRCDPISEHNRLYWYRQTLGQGPEFLTYFQNEAQLEKSRLLSDRFSAERPKGSFSTLEIQRTEQGDSAMYLCASSEAQGVYNEQFFGPGTRLTVL.

This chain uses TRBV10-2 with TRBJ2-5; 10 bases line up with TRBD2. CDR1 and CDR2 (germline): WSHSY, SAAADI. The V segment lost 0 bases and the J segment 8 bases; nucleotides outside the gene matches: 9. The CDR3 spans 16 residues. The CDR3 is CASSESLSTSGVTQYF. CDR3 bases: TGCGCCAGCAGTGAGTCTCTGAGTACTAGCGGGGTCACCCAGTACTTC.

The chain uses TRBV19 and TRBJ1-2; D may be TRBD1 (5 bases). Trimming removed 4 bases at V and 4 bases at J, with 10 bases between. The CDR3 contains 13 residues. Germline CDR1 is LNHDA and CDR2 is SQIVND (reference sequence). The CDR3 nucleotides are TGTGCCAGTAGTAATCAGGGAAGCTATGGCTACACCTTC. This codes for CASSNQGSYGYTF.

The CDR3 reads CASSSTALRSGNTIYF. The CDR3 DNA sequence: TGCGCCAGCAGCTCGACAGCGTTACGTTCTGGAAACACCATATATTTT. J is TRBJ1-3 and V is TRBV5-1, with a possible D match to TRBD1 (5 bases). Germline V CDR1 and CDR2: SGHRS, YFSETQ. The V and J ends lost 3 bases and 1 base respectively, with 14 bases between them. This CDR3 comprises 16 residues.

J is TRBJ2-3 and V is TRBV11-2, with D unresolved. This CDR3 has 12 amino acids. Trimming took 5 bases from V and 6 from J, leaving 9 bases between them. Germline values: CDR1 SGHAT, CDR2 FQNNGV. This chain's CDR3 is CASSLDWDTQYF. CDR3 coding DNA: TGTGCCAGCAGCCTCGACTGGGATACGCAGTATTTT.

V and J are TRBV5-1 and TRBJ1-1; 8 nucleotides agree with TRBD1. This CDR3 has 14 residues. Trimming at V came to 1 base and at J to 11 bases, leaving 10 bases not matched to a gene. Germline loops: CDR1 SGHRS, CDR2 YFSETQ. The CDR3 here is CASSLPDRDLTAFF. DNA for the CDR3: TGCGCCAGCAGCTTGCCGGACAGGGATCTCACGGCTTTCTTT.

This chain joins TRBV4-1 and TRBJ2-1; 10 positions match TRBD2. The V gene end was trimmed by 1 base and the J gene end by 6 bases; junction bases not matched to a gene: 3. CDR1 is MGHRA and CDR2 is YSYEKL in the germline V gene. The CDR3 totals 15 residues. CDR3 nucleotides: TGCGCCAGCAGCCAAGCTAGCGGGAGACTCAATGAGCAGTTCTTC. This gives the protein CASSQASGRLNEQFF.

This chain uses TRBV21-1 with TRBJ2-3; the tabulated D call, TRBD2, remains unverified against the DNA. TRBV21-1 is a documented pseudogene. The CDR3 consists of 19 residues. The CDR3 DNA reads as TGTGCCAGCAGCAGAACCCACGAAAGGGGACTAGCGGGACCTGATACGCAGTATTTT. This codes for CASSRTHERGLAGPDTQYF.

The J gene is TRBJ2-7, the V gene TRBV6-5; TRBD2 agrees at 8 bases. After removal of 6 bases from V and 1 base from J, the junction contained 8 bases not matched to a gene. Germline V gives CDR1 MNHEY, CDR2 SVGAGI. The CDR3 loop spans 15 amino acids. DNA for the CDR3: TGTGCCAGCAGCCGGGCTAGCGGGTCGTCCTACGAGCAGTACTTC. Its protein product is CASSRASGSSYEQYF.

The chain employs TRBV7-9 and TRBJ2-3; 7 nucleotides line up with TRBD2. The germline V gene encodes CDR1 SEHNR and CDR2 FQNEAQ (reference sequence). The CDR3 extends over 14 amino acids. Trimming removed 5 bases from V and 5 bases from J; junction bases left unmatched: 7. CDR3 loop: CASSHGASGDTQYF. The CDR3 nucleotides read TGTGCCAGCAGCCATGGGGCTAGCGGAGATACGCAGTATTTT.

This rearrangement joins TRBV4-1 to TRBJ2-7; D not certain. CDR1 and CDR2 (germline): MGHRA, YSYEKL. This CDR3 has 12 residues. With 4 bases removed from V and 3 bases from J, the gap between germline ends came to 7 bases. The DNA for the CDR3 is TGCGCCAGCAGCCTCATCAGCTACGAGCAGTACGTC. Protein: CASSLISYEQYV.